The 5 T cell receptor beta chains listed next were all sequenced from one sample in a study of blood T cell repertoires in COVID-19. Clones were sequenced by immunoSEQ multiplex PCR, and TCRdb holds only the in-frame ones, with some missing. The table records 250,000 to 350,000 clones, around 88% of them present only once. Sequenced material: peripheral blood. These receptors came from a woman in her sixties or seventies with COVID-19, enrolled during active disease.

The V and J genes are TRBV5-1 and TRBJ1-2, with D possibly TRBD1 on 6 matching bases. V gave up 0 bases and J gave up 8 bases, with 14 bases separating them. Germline V gene sequence: CDR1 SGHRS, CDR2 YFSETQ. The CDR3 has 14 amino acids. CDR3 loop: CASSLEGGSGGYTF. CDR3 sequence (DNA): TGCGCCAGCAGCTTGGAAGGGGGATCAGGGGGCTACACCTTC.

The chain employs TRBV10-2 and TRBJ1-2; tentatively, D is TRBD1 (5 bases). This CDR3 region has 12 residues. V shed 5 bases and J shed 8 bases, with 12 bases lying between them. Germline assignment: CDR1 WSHSY and CDR2 SAAADI. As DNA, the CDR3 is TGCGCCAGCAGTTGGGGGGGAAGAGGCTACACCTTC. The encoded protein is CASSWGGRGYTF.

This chain connects TRBV5-1 to TRBJ2-7, with 12 bases lining up with TRBD2. Germline values: CDR1 SGHRS, CDR2 YFSETQ. The CDR3 consists of 16 residues. Trimming cost V 4 bases and J 7 bases; bases outside gene matches: 12. Here the CDR3 DNA reads TGCGCCAGCAGCCATGTTTCTAGCGGGGGGGCTCGGGAGCAGTACTTC. Its translation is CASSHVSSGGAREQYF.

This clone has only one observation. This chain joins TRBV7-2 and TRBJ2-5; 8 nucleotides align to TRBD2. Germline assignment: CDR1 SGHTA and CDR2 FQGNSA. The V segment lost 6 bases and the J segment 5 bases; nucleotides outside the gene matches: 11. This CDR3 has 15 residues. The CDR3 region is CASRPRAGAGETQYF. CDR3 sequence (DNA): TGTGCCAGCAGGCCCCGAGCGGGGGCGGGGGAGACCCAGTACTTC.

The chain carries TRBV4-3 and TRBJ2-7, with TRBD2 matching over 8 bases. CDR1 is LGHNA, CDR2 YSLEER, per germline. The J segment lost 7 bases and the V segment lost 0 bases, leaving 8 bases of the junction unmatched. The CDR3 runs to 15 residues. The CDR3 region has the DNA TGCGCCAGCAGCCAAGATTTTGAGCGGGGGAGTGAGCAGTACTTC. Translating it yields CASSQDFERGSEQYF.